This T cell receptor beta chain derives from a study of T cell repertoires in cytomegalovirus infection. Study in general: Well-studied HLA-B-restricted CMV epitopes were used in the study alongside recently identified HLA-C-restricted ones. Points from the study as a whole: Dominating the ex vivo response were HLA-C-restricted CMV-specific TCR beta clonotypes.

MiXCR, applied by TCRdb to the reads, yields one record per CDR3 protein. In the table there are 160,000 or so distinct CDR3 sequences, roughly 22% of which are singletons. Trimming pared 1 base from V and 1 base from J, leaving 10 bases between. This CDR3 has 15 residues. Germline assignment: CDR1 SGHVS and CDR2 FQNEAQ. Remarks on this clonotype: As yet, its antigen is unknown.

This chain links TRBV7-8 with TRBJ1-1, with D possibly being TRBD1 (5 bases). The source material was CD8+ T cells from cultured PBMCs, sampled from culture after CMV antigen stimulation. The receptor was derived from a human donor in good health (CMV status not recorded). Some clones in this sample may be carry-over from other donors' samples. CDR3 in DNA: TGTGCCAGCAGCTTAGGGGGACCGTCGAACACTGAAGCTTTCTTT. Its translation is CASSLGGPSNTEAFF.